This is a list of T cell receptor beta chains from one sample in a study of T cells after yellow fever vaccination. MiXCR was run by TCRdb on the 5' RACE reads, yielding one entry per CDR3 protein. The sample holds around 300,000 distinct CDR3 sequences, 4% to 5.5% seen once. Sample: PBMCs, taken 15 days after the yellow fever booster vaccination. These receptor sequences come from a man aged 18 to 35 who received the YFV17D yellow fever vaccine. Each CDR3 is given with its conserved first and last residue. Each record gives: V gene, clone size, D gene, CDR3 length, J gene, CDR3 DNA, CDR3 protein. The D gene is left open where the match is weak. Part of the rows lack a size; the others show once, few, many or a class for expanded clones.

>TRBV20-1|many|TRBD1|15|TRBJ1-2
TGCAGTGCTAACGAGGGGGACAGCACTTTTTATGGCTACACCTTC
CSANEGDSTFYGYTF
>TRBV4-3|many|NA|14|TRBJ1-6
TGCGCCAGCAGAGGGGGGCAGTATAATTCACCCCTCCACTTT
CASRGGQYNSPLHF
>TRBV4-2|few|TRBD1|15|TRBJ1-1
TGTGCCAGCAGCCAAAATGTAGGACAGGGGACTGAAGCTTTCTTT
CASSQNVGQGTEAFF
>TRBV9|few|NA|15|TRBJ1-1
TGTGCCAGCAGCGCACCTGGGTCGTTTAACACTGAAGCTTTCTTT
CASSAPGSFNTEAFF
>TRBV28|few|TRBD2|15|TRBJ2-1
TGTGCCAGCAGTCGACCGGGACTAGCTCTCTATGAGCAGTTCTTC
CASSRPGLALYEQFF
>TRBV4-3|many|NA|15|TRBJ1-1
TGCGCCAGCAGCCAAGGAACCCACAGGGCCACTGAAGCTTTCTTT
CASSQGTHRATEAFF
>TRBV7-2|many|TRBD2|15|TRBJ2-3
TGTGCCAGCAGCTTAGTACGGTTGCGGGGGGTCGGGCAGTATTTT
CASSLVRLRGVGQYF
>TRBV6-5|many|NA|12|TRBJ1-1
TGTGCCAGCAGACAGGGTAGGACTGAAGCTTTCTTT
CASRQGRTEAFF
>TRBV20-1|NA|TRBD2|17|TRBJ2-1
TGCAGTGCTAGAGACGTAGTAAGCGGGGGGTCTTACAATGAGCAGTTCTTC
CSARDVVSGGSYNEQFF
>TRBV9|few|TRBD1|16|TRBJ1-3
TGTGCCAGCAGCGTAGCAGGGGGAGCCTCTGGAAACACCATATATTTT
CASSVAGGASGNTIYF
>TRBV9|many|TRBD1|16|TRBJ1-1
TGTGCCAGCAGCCCGAGACAGGGGGTAGGTAACACTGAAGCTTTCTTT
CASSPRQGVGNTEAFF
>TRBV7-2|NA|NA|14|TRBJ2-5
TGTGCCAGCAGCAAACAGGAGGGGAGGGAGACCCAGTACTTC
CASSKQEGRETQYF
>TRBV7-2|many|TRBD1|16|TRBJ2-5
TGTGCCAGCAGCTTCGTCGGACAGGGGACGGGGGAGACCCAGTACTTC
CASSFVGQGTGETQYF
>TRBV6-1|many|NA|13|TRBJ2-4
TGTGCCAGCAAATTCGGTGGGGGAAACATTCAGTACTTC
CASKFGGGNIQYF
>TRBV2|NA|NA|14|TRBJ1-5
TGTGCCAGCAGTTTTCAGGGATCAATACAGCCCCAGCATTTT
CASSFQGSIQPQHF
>TRBV18|NA|NA|15|TRBJ1-1
TGTGCCAGCTCCCCGGACCCTGGAGGTAATACTGAAGCTTTCTTT
CASSPDPGGNTEAFF
>TRBV7-2|few|NA|14|TRBJ2-4
TGTGCCAGCAGCCTGTCGGGGCCACAAAACATTCAGTACTTC
CASSLSGPQNIQYF
>TRBV20-1|many|NA|12|TRBJ2-3
TGCAGTGCTAGCGGTCCCACAGATACGCAGTATTTT
CSASGPTDTQYF
>TRBV5-4|NA|TRBD2|13|TRBJ2-1
TGTGCCAGCAGCTCCACCCTAGCGGGGGCGCAGTTCTTC
CASSSTLAGAQFF
>TRBV12-3/TRBV12-4|many|NA|15|TRBJ2-4
TGTGCCAGCAGTTTACACAGCCAAGGGTGGAACATTCAGTACTTC
CASSLHSQGWNIQYF
>TRBV5-1|few|TRBD1|15|TRBJ1-1
TGCGCCAGCACCCTTGGGGGGACAGGCAACACTGAAGCTTTCTTT
CASTLGGTGNTEAFF
>TRBV10-3|few|NA|11|TRBJ2-3
TGTGCCATCAGTGAGATAGATACGCAGTATTTT
CAISEIDTQYF
>TRBV10-3|many|NA|17|TRBJ2-1
TGTGCCATCAGTGAGTCGAAATCGGGGGAAGGGGCCAATGAGCAGTTCTTC
CAISESKSGEGANEQFF
>TRBV5-1|many|TRBD1|15|TRBJ1-2
TGCGCCAGCAGCTTGGCAGGGGGCAATGGCTATGGCTACACCTTC
CASSLAGGNGYGYTF
>TRBV5-1|few|NA|13|TRBJ1-4
TGCGCCAGCAGCTTGCAGGATGATGAAAAACTGTTTTTT
CASSLQDDEKLFF
>TRBV4-2|many|TRBD2|16|TRBJ2-5
TGTGCCAGCAGCCAAGCTAGCGGGGCTCACCAAGAGACCCAGTACTTC
CASSQASGAHQETQYF
>TRBV4-3|many|TRBD2|19|TRBJ2-1
TGCGCCAGCAGCCAAGATTCGACTAGCGGGGTGCCCCGGGGGTGGGAGCAGTTCTTC
CASSQDSTSGVPRGWEQFF
>TRBV7-6|few|NA|16|TRBJ2-3
TGTGCCAGCAGCTTAGGACCGGGACGGAGCACAGATACGCAGTATTTT
CASSLGPGRSTDTQYF
>TRBV20-1|NA|NA|14|TRBJ2-1
TGCAGTGCTGGCGGACAGGGAGGGAACAATGAGCAGTTCTTC
CSAGGQGGNNEQFF
>TRBV11-2|few|NA|14|TRBJ2-7
TGTGCCAGCAGCTTCAAGGGGAAGAGGTACGAGCAGTACTTC
CASSFKGKRYEQYF
>TRBV3-1|few|NA|14|TRBJ1-1
TGTGCCAGCAGCCATCACGGCCTCGTCACTGAAGCTTTCTTT
CASSHHGLVTEAFF
>TRBV20-1|many|NA|15|TRBJ1-1
TGCAGTGCTAGAGATCCGGCGGGGGAGGGGACTGAAGCTTTCTTT
CSARDPAGEGTEAFF
>TRBV24-1|many|TRBD1|17|TRBJ2-3
TGTGCCACCAGTGACTCGCAGCCGGGACAGGGGATAGATACGCAGTATTTT
CATSDSQPGQGIDTQYF
>TRBV7-3|NA|TRBD1|16|TRBJ1-2
TGTGCCAGCAGCTTATCCGGGACAGGGTTAAAAAATGGCTACACCTTC
CASSLSGTGLKNGYTF
>TRBV7-8|NA|NA|14|TRBJ1-1
TGTGCCAGCAGCTTAGAGGCAGGGTTCACTGAAGCTTTCTTT
CASSLEAGFTEAFF
>TRBV11-2|many|NA|15|TRBJ2-3
TGTGCCAGCAGCTTAGTCACGGGTAACACAGATACGCAGTATTTT
CASSLVTGNTDTQYF
>TRBV4-3|many|TRBD2|16|TRBJ2-7
TGCGCCAGCAGCCCCTCGCTTGCTAGCGGGGCCTACGAGCAGTACTTC
CASSPSLASGAYEQYF
>TRBV6-6|many|TRBD1|11|TRBJ2-7
TGTGCCAGCAGTCCGGACAGGGAGCAGTACTTC
CASSPDREQYF
>TRBV18|few|NA|15|TRBJ2-7
TGTGCCAGCTCACCAACAACTATAAGCGCCTACGAGCAGTACTTC
CASSPTTISAYEQYF
>TRBV6-2/TRBV6-3|many|TRBD1|15|TRBJ2-1
TGTGCCAGCAGTAGACAGGGGGCCACGTACAATGAGCAGTTCTTC
CASSRQGATYNEQFF
>TRBV29-1|few|NA|15|TRBJ1-3
TGCAGCGTTGTAGCGGGTAACCCCTCTGGAAACACCATATATTTT
CSVVAGNPSGNTIYF
>TRBV7-8|many|NA|13|TRBJ2-1
TGTGCCAGCAGCTTTCCAGGTTACAATGAGCAGTTCTTC
CASSFPGYNEQFF
>TRBV12-3/TRBV12-4|many|NA|14|TRBJ1-1
TGTGCCAGCACCGGGGACCTGGACAACACTGAAGCTTTCTTT
CASTGDLDNTEAFF
>TRBV7-9|many|TRBD1|15|TRBJ2-5
TGTGCCAGCAGCTTTACGCAGGGGGCGCGAGAGACCCAGTACTTC
CASSFTQGARETQYF
>TRBV7-9|NA|NA|13|TRBJ2-1
TGTGCCAGCGAGTTTGCTGGTTACAATGAGCAGTTCTTC
CASEFAGYNEQFF
>TRBV2|few|NA|16|TRBJ1-6
TGTGCCAGCGCCCCTCGAGGACCGGGGGATAATTCACCCCTCCACTTT
CASAPRGPGDNSPLHF
>TRBV9|few|NA|15|TRBJ1-3
TGTGCCAGCAGCCCTTACGGGACATCATGGAACACCATATATTTT
CASSPYGTSWNTIYF
>TRBV29-1|many|TRBD2|15|TRBJ2-3
TGCAGCGTTGGAGGGACTAGCCAACTGGCAGATACGCAGTATTTT
CSVGGTSQLADTQYF
>TRBV7-2|many|NA|15|TRBJ1-4
TGTGCCAGCAGCTTACGCAGGGCAACTAATGAAAAACTGTTTTTT
CASSLRRATNEKLFF
>TRBV7-2|many|TRBD2|15|TRBJ2-7
TGTGCCAGCAGCGCCATGGGACTAGCGTTATACGAGCAGTACTTC
CASSAMGLALYEQYF
>TRBV7-6|once|NA|14|TRBJ2-3
TGTGCCAGCAGTTCGGACCCGGAGGCAGATACGCAGTATTTT
CASSSDPEADTQYF
>TRBV15|many|TRBD2|14|TRBJ2-5
TGTGCCACCAGCGGGGGGGGATCCCAAGAGACCCAGTACTTC
CATSGGGSQETQYF
>TRBV6-2/TRBV6-3|NA|TRBD1|15|TRBJ1-2
TGTGCCAGCGTCCGGCTGCAGGGGGGGAAGCGTGGCTACACCTTC
CASVRLQGGKRGYTF
>TRBV7-2|many|TRBD2|15|TRBJ2-1
TGTGCCACCGGACGACGCAGCGGGGGCTACAATGAGCAGTTCTTC
CATGRRSGGYNEQFF
>TRBV5-5|many|NA|14|TRBJ1-4
TGTGCCAGCAGCCCCGGGACAACTAATGAAAAACTGTTTTTT
CASSPGTTNEKLFF
>TRBV20-1|many|NA|12|TRBJ2-2
TGCAGTGCTAGGCAGAGGAACGGGGAGCTGTTTTTT
CSARQRNGELFF
>TRBV12-3/TRBV12-4|NA|NA|16|TRBJ1-5
TGTGCCAGCACCTACCGCCGGGGGACCTCGGGACAGCCCCAGCATTTT
CASTYRRGTSGQPQHF
>TRBV5-1|many|NA|13|TRBJ2-3
TGCGCCAGCAGCTATCAAGAGTTAGATACGCAGTATTTT
CASSYQELDTQYF